This T cell receptor beta chain appears in the sequencing data of a study of HIV-infected patients and healthy controls. TCRdb reprocessed the 5' RACE reads via MiXCR and lists one record per CDR3 protein. The sample has some 70,000 distinct CDR3 sequences, roughly 19% seen once. This clonotype has ten or more counts. Per germline, CDR1 MNHNS and CDR2 SASEGT. The CDR3 has 15 amino acids. Trimming removed 3 bases from V and 0 bases from J, with 6 bases in between. Sequencing input: CD4+ T cells from blood. The sequence was obtained from a human donor in good health. The genes are TRBV6-1 and TRBJ2-6; D gene uncertain. The CDR3 loop reads CASSDQYSGANVLTF. CDR3 bases: TGTGCCAGCAGTGACCAGTACTCTGGGGCCAACGTCCTGACTTTC.